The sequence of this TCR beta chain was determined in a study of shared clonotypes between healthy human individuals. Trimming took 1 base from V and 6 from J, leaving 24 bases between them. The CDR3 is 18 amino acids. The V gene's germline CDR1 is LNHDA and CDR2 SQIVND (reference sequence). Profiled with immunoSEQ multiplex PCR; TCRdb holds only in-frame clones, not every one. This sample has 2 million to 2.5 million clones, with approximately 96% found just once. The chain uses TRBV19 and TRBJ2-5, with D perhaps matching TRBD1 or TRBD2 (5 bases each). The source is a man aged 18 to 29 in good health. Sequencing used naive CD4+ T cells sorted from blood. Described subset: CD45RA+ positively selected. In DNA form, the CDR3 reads TGTGCCAGTAGTATAGGAGTTTTTCGGGGCGACAGTATGAAGACCCAGTACTTC. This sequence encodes CASSIGVFRGDSMKTQYF.